The 15 T cell receptor beta chains in this list originate from one sample, sequenced in a study of cytomegalovirus exposure and HLA in healthy donors. Researchers ran the PCR with 60 Vbeta and 13 Jbeta primers. Produced via immunoSEQ multiplex PCR; TCRdb's table is partial and in-frame only. The table lists more than 65,000 clones, more than 60% of them singletons. The sample taken for sequencing was PBMCs. The source is a man younger than 30 in good health and CMV-seropositive.

V and J are TRBV28 and TRBJ1-2; D is possibly TRBD1 (5 bases). V lost 3 bases to trimming and J lost 7 bases, with 9 bases between them. Germline assignment: CDR1 MDHEN and CDR2 SYDVKM. This CDR3 is 12 amino acids long. The CDR3 loop reads CASSLNRRGYTF. CDR3 DNA sequence: TGTGCCAGCAGTTTGAACAGGCGTGGCTACACCTTC.

The CDR3 sequence: CASSSSPRTIHNEQFF. In DNA form, the CDR3 reads TGTGCCAGCAGCTCTAGCCCCCGGACTATACACAATGAGCAGTTCTTC. The chain links TRBV7-9 to TRBJ2-1, with D possibly TRBD2 on 6 matching bases. Trimming removed 4 bases from V and 5 bases from J, with 18 bases in between. Germline CDR1 SEHNR, CDR2 FQNEAQ (reference sequence). CDR3 length equals 16 residues.

The CDR3 DNA reads as TGCAGCGCAGGGGGCGCGAGCTCCGAGCAGTACTTC. Translating it yields CSAGGASSEQYF. This chain joins TRBV29-1 and TRBJ2-7; the match to TRBD1 covers 8 bases. There are 12 residues in the CDR3. Germline V CDR1 and CDR2: SQVTM, ANQGSEA. V lost 7 bases, J lost 6 bases, and 8 bases stayed unmatched.

This chain connects TRBV6-5 to TRBJ2-7; 11 nucleotides match TRBD1. This CDR3 has 13 residues. Germline loops: CDR1 MNHEY, CDR2 SVGAGI. Losses at the gene ends were 11 bases for V and 6 bases for J; bases not matched to a gene: 9. CDR3 residues: CAVEAGTGGEQYF. CDR3 nucleotide sequence: TGTGCCGTCGAAGCCGGGACAGGGGGCGAGCAGTACTTC.

The rearrangement joins TRBV13 to TRBJ2-7; 9 bases are a match to TRBD2. J gave up 3 bases and V 6 bases, and 3 bases lay outside the gene matches. The CDR3 spans 13 residues. Germline CDR1 and CDR2: PRHDT and FYEKMQ (reference sequence). The CDR3 region is CASSRSGSYEQYF. CDR3 nucleotide sequence: TGTGCCAGCAGTCGTAGCGGGAGCTACGAGCAGTACTTC.

The chain has TRBV6-4 and TRBJ2-2; D is unresolved. The CDR3 totals 14 residues. Trimming cost V 6 bases and J 6 bases, with 14 bases left between them. Germline assignment: CDR1 MRHNA and CDR2 SNTAGT. The CDR3 protein is CASSPVTPPGELFF. CDR3 DNA sequence: TGTGCCAGCAGCCCCGTGACTCCGCCCGGGGAGCTGTTTTTT.

This clone has only one observation. The chain joins TRBV2 to TRBJ1-5, with TRBD1 matching 7 bases. The germline CDR1 and CDR2 sequences are SNHLY and FYNNEI. This CDR3 is built from 16 residues. V lost 9 bases, J lost 2 bases, and 13 bases stayed unmatched. The CDR3 DNA follows: TGTGCCAGTGCATCAATCAGGGGGTTTGGCAATCAGCCCCAGCATTTT. This translates into CASASIRGFGNQPQHF.

V is TRBV18 and J is TRBJ2-7; D perhaps matches TRBD2 (6 bases). The V gene's germline CDR1 is KGHSH and CDR2 LQKENI. Deletions cut 6 bases from V and 5 bases from J, with 11 bases between. The CDR3 is 12 amino acids. The CDR3 nucleotides are TGTGCCAGCTCCGAGACTAGAAACGAGCAGTACTTC. It encodes CASSETRNEQYF.

The rearrangement uses TRBV28 and TRBJ1-2, with D unresolved. The V and J ends lost 2 bases and 7 bases respectively, with 8 bases between them. Germline lookup yields CDR1 MDHEN and CDR2 SYDVKM. The CDR3 sequence is 12 residues long. CDR3 amino acids: CASSLGGSGYTF. For the CDR3, the DNA is TGTGCCAGCAGTTTAGGAGGGTCTGGCTACACCTTC.

The CDR3 is CASRENLSPTDTQYF. The CDR3 DNA sequence: TGTGCCAGCAGGGAAAACTTGTCCCCCACAGATACGCAGTATTTT. The rearrangement uses TRBV2 and TRBJ2-3; D unclear. CDR1 is SNHLY and CDR2 is FYNNEI in the germline V gene. This CDR3 has 15 residues. The germline V and J ends were trimmed by 6 bases and 2 bases, with 15 bases remaining between them.

This sequence joins TRBV5-4 and TRBJ2-7; 7 nucleotides agree with TRBD1. CDR3 size: 16 residues. Germline V gene data show CDR1 as SGHNT and CDR2 as YYREEE (reference sequence). V was pared by 7 bases and J by 3 bases, with 16 bases of the junction left unmatched. The CDR3 coding sequence is TGTGCCAGCGCCCCAGGGATCGGGACAGATTACTACGAGCAGTACTTC. It codes for CASAPGIGTDYYEQYF.

The table lists this clone with a few counts. The chain combines TRBV27 with TRBJ2-7, with 9 bases identical to TRBD2. J lost 1 base, V lost 3 bases, and 19 bases had no gene match. CDR1 is MNHEY and CDR2 is SMNVEV in the germline V gene (reference sequence). CDR3 length equals 20 residues. The CDR3 loop reads CASSFTQTSGGEGSSYEQYF. The CDR3 DNA is TGTGCCAGCAGTTTTACCCAGACTAGCGGAGGGGAGGGGAGTTCCTACGAGCAGTACTTC.

J is TRBJ1-5 and V is TRBV9; tentatively, D is TRBD1 (6 bases). The CDR3 has 14 residues. V lost 4 bases, J lost 4 bases, and 12 bases lay in between. CDR1 and CDR2 (germline): SGDLS, YYNGEE. The CDR3 loop reads CASSPGQPNQPQHF. Written as DNA, the CDR3 is TGTGCCAGCAGCCCTGGACAGCCAAATCAGCCCCAGCATTTT.

The V gene is TRBV6-1, the J gene TRBJ2-7, with 7 bases lining up with TRBD1. Germline V gives CDR1 MNHNS, CDR2 SASEGT. The ends lost 4 bases at V and 3 bases at J; junction bases unmatched: 9. There are 15 residues in the CDR3. The CDR3 reads CASSGPTGKIYEQYF. The CDR3 region has the DNA TGTGCCAGCAGTGGACCGACAGGGAAGATCTACGAGCAGTACTTC.

The sample holds a few counts of this clone. The genes are TRBV6-1 and TRBJ1-3; D is undetermined. Looked up from germline, CDR1 is MNHNS and CDR2 is SASEGT. The CDR3 loop spans 12 amino acids. V lost 7 bases, J lost 4 bases, and 8 bases lay in between. In DNA form, the CDR3 reads TGTGCCAGCAATCCCCAAGGAAACACCATATATTTT. It encodes CASNPQGNTIYF.